This is a list of T cell receptor beta chains from one sample in a study of blood T cell repertoires in COVID-19. Profiling relied on immunoSEQ multiplex PCR, and the TCRdb table lists in-frame clones only, not all of them. Among around 170,000 clones, 85% to 95% were seen once, and the ten largest hold 0.45% to 0.65%. The sample comprised peripheral blood. Receptor source: a man in his fifties with acute or convalescent COVID-19. Each CDR3 is given with its conserved first and last residue. The D gene is left open where the match is weak. Clone size, where shown, is once, few, many, or a class for clones that have expanded.

j_call,clone_size,d_call,v_call,cdr3_aa,cdr3_nt
TRBJ1-1,-,-,TRBV6-5,CASSYRGGSLEAFF,TGTGCCAGCAGTTACAGGGGAGGGAGCCTTGAAGCTTTCTTT
TRBJ2-7,-,-,TRBV28,CASSPRTGRSYEQYF,TGTGCCAGCAGCCCGCGGACTGGACGATCCTACGAGCAGTACTTC
TRBJ1-6,-,TRBD1,TRBV7-9,CASSPGTGYNSPLHF,TGTGCCAGCAGCCCAGGGACAGGTTATAATTCACCCCTCCACTTT
TRBJ1-1,-,-,TRBV6-2/TRBV6-3,CASSPLATEAFF,TGTGCCAGCAGCCCTCTAGCCACTGAAGCTTTCTTT
TRBJ2-1,-,TRBD1,TRBV14,CASSQDRGFEQFF,TGTGCCAGCAGCCAGGACAGGGGGTTTGAGCAGTTCTTC
TRBJ1-1,once,-,TRBV9,CASSPRGKSAEAFF,TGTGCCAGCAGCCCTCGAGGGAAAAGCGCTGAAGCTTTCTTT
TRBJ1-4,-,-,TRBV12-3/TRBV12-4,CASRDTGRKLFF,TGTGCCAGCCGGGATACCGGGCGAAAACTGTTTTTT
TRBJ2-2,-,TRBD1,TRBV28,CASSLLGQGNTGELFF,TGTGCCAGCAGTTTGTTGGGACAGGGGAACACCGGGGAGCTGTTTTTT
TRBJ1-1,-,-,TRBV19,CASSTRREGVTEAFF,TGTGCCAGTAGTACGCGTAGGGAAGGGGTCACTGAAGCTTTCTTT
TRBJ1-1,-,-,TRBV29-1,CSARGGNTEAFF,TGCAGCGCACGGGGGGGGAACACTGAAGCTTTCTTT
TRBJ2-5,-,TRBD2,TRBV4-2,CASSPRSTSGGILEETQYF,TGTGCCAGCAGCCCGAGATCGACTAGCGGGGGTATACTCGAGGAGACCCAGTACTTC
TRBJ2-5,-,-,TRBV6-5,CASRQQGYQETQYF,TGTGCCAGCAGACAACAGGGATACCAGGAGACCCAGTACTTC
TRBJ1-4,-,TRBD1,TRBV2,CASRPRGLETEKLFF,TGTGCCAGCAGACCCAGGGGGCTGGAAACTGAAAAACTGTTTTTT
TRBJ1-1,-,TRBD1,TRBV6-5,CASSEDRADTEAFF,TGTGCCAGCAGCGAGGACAGGGCGGACACTGAAGCTTTCTTT
TRBJ1-6,once,TRBD1,TRBV9,CASSPQLGQGASDNSPLHF,TGTGCCAGCAGCCCGCAATTAGGACAGGGCGCTTCAGATAATTCACCCCTCCACTTT
TRBJ1-1,once,-,TRBV11-2,CASSWGRGYTEAFF,TGTGCCAGCAGCTGGGGCAGGGGCTACACTGAAGCTTTCTTT
TRBJ1-6,-,TRBD1,TRBV5-8,CASSARGVGSYNSPLHF,TGTGCCAGCAGCGCCAGGGGGGTCGGCTCCTATAATTCACCCCTCCACTTT
TRBJ2-5,once,TRBD1,TRBV18,CASSPTRTGGLETQYF,TGTGCCAGCTCACCTACGAGGACAGGGGGTTTAGAGACCCAGTACTTC
TRBJ2-3,-,TRBD1,TRBV3-1/TRBV3-2,CASRPTGGDADTQYF,TGTGCCAGCAGGCCGACAGGGGGCGACGCAGATACGCAGTATTTT
TRBJ1-6,-,-,TRBV6-4,CASSDQGVGSPLHF,TGTGCCAGCAGTGATCAAGGGGTCGGTTCACCCCTCCACTTT
TRBJ2-7,-,-,TRBV28,CASSLLPSYEQYF,TGTGCCAGCAGTTTGCTTCCTAGCTACGAGCAGTACTTC
TRBJ2-2,-,-,TRBV5-5,CASSFPSGTGELFF,TGTGCCAGCAGCTTTCCCTCGGGAACCGGGGAGCTGTTTTTT
TRBJ2-3,-,TRBD2,TRBV3-1/TRBV3-2,CASSSRLAGGPTDTQYF,TGTGCCAGCAGCTCTCGACTAGCGGGGGGTCCCACAGATACGCAGTATTTT
TRBJ2-5,-,TRBD1,TRBV3-1/TRBV3-2,CASSDGTGFFETQYF,TGTGCCAGCAGCGACGGGACAGGGTTTTTCGAGACCCAGTACTTC
TRBJ1-2,-,-,TRBV9,CASSKTWAPYGYTF,TGTGCCAGCAGTAAAACGTGGGCACCCTATGGCTACACCTTC
TRBJ1-4,once,-,TRBV27,CASSVYMDGAANEKLFF,TGTGCCAGCAGTGTATATATGGATGGGGCAGCCAATGAAAAACTGTTTTTT
TRBJ2-7,-,-,TRBV3-1/TRBV3-2,CASSSGLSVRPSEQYF,TGTGCCAGCAGCTCCGGACTCAGCGTCCGTCCCTCCGAGCAGTACTTC
TRBJ2-3,-,TRBD2,TRBV24-1,CATSDSASGDTDTQYF,TGTGCCACCAGTGATTCGGCTAGCGGGGACACAGATACGCAGTATTTT
TRBJ1-1,-,-,TRBV7-9,CASSPDSMNTEAFF,TGTGCCAGCAGCCCCGACAGCATGAACACTGAAGCTTTCTTT
TRBJ2-7,-,TRBD1,TRBV5-1,CASSSGQGYEQYF,TGCGCCAGCAGCTCCGGACAGGGCTACGAGCAGTACTTC
TRBJ1-3,-,-,TRBV6-1,CASSEGRGNSGNTIYF,TGTGCCAGCAGTGAAGGCCGGGGGAACTCTGGAAACACCATATATTTT
TRBJ1-2,-,TRBD1,TRBV30,CAWSAGGSHGYTF,TGTGCCTGGAGCGCAGGGGGATCCCATGGCTACACCTTC
TRBJ2-3,-,TRBD1,TRBV7-2,CASSLGGQRTDTQYF,TGTGCCAGCAGCCTAGGGGGACAGCGCACAGATACGCAGTATTTT
TRBJ2-5,-,TRBD1,TRBV29-1,CSVEPGTVQETQYF,TGCAGCGTTGAACCCGGGACAGTCCAAGAGACCCAGTACTTC
TRBJ1-4,-,TRBD1,TRBV4-1,CASSGQGALDEKLFF,TGCGCCAGCAGCGGACAGGGGGCCCTTGATGAAAAACTGTTTTTT
TRBJ2-1,-,TRBD2,TRBV12-3/TRBV12-4,CATLAVRASEQFF,TGTGCCACTCTAGCGGTTCGGGCAAGTGAGCAGTTCTTC
TRBJ1-6,-,-,TRBV2,CASKWGQGNSPLHF,TGTGCCAGCAAGTGGGGGCAGGGAAATTCACCCCTCCACTTT
TRBJ2-7,few,-,TRBV19,CASRSLSSYEQYF,TGTGCCAGTCGAAGTCTGAGCTCCTACGAGCAGTACTTC
TRBJ2-1,-,TRBD1,TRBV5-1,CASRTDRGPFNEQFF,TGCGCCAGCAGAACGGACAGGGGGCCCTTCAATGAGCAGTTCTTC
TRBJ2-7,-,TRBD1,TRBV5-1,CASSGGQLLEQYF,TGCGCCAGCAGCGGGGGACAGCTCTTAGAGCAGTACTTC
TRBJ1-4,-,TRBD1,TRBV2,CASSEARTGNPATNEKLFF,TGTGCCAGCAGTGAAGCAAGGACAGGGAACCCCGCAACTAATGAAAAACTGTTTTTT
TRBJ1-5,-,-,TRBV6-2/TRBV6-3,CASSYPSQPQHF,TGTGCCAGCAGTTACCCCAGTCAGCCCCAGCATTTT
TRBJ2-1,-,TRBD1,TRBV7-6,CASSLAAGGSYNEQFF,TGTGCCAGCAGCTTAGCGGCAGGGGGTTCCTACAATGAGCAGTTCTTC
TRBJ1-1,-,-,TRBV12-3/TRBV12-4,CASSLGTRTEAFF,TGTGCCAGCAGTTTAGGCACTCGGACTGAAGCTTTCTTT
TRBJ2-7,-,-,TRBV27,CASSSSSYEQYF,TGTGCCAGCAGTTCGAGCTCCTACGAGCAGTACTTC
TRBJ2-7,-,TRBD2,TRBV27,CASSIFPGLAGDLKQYF,TGTGCCAGCAGTATATTTCCGGGACTAGCGGGGGATTTGAAGCAGTACTTC
TRBJ1-5,few,-,TRBV19,CASSRGGEHQPQHF,TGTGCCAGTAGTCGGGGTGGGGAGCATCAGCCCCAGCATTTT
TRBJ2-3,-,TRBD2,TRBV6-6,CASSPSGLAGSADTQYF,TGTGCCAGCAGTCCCTCCGGACTAGCGGGAAGTGCAGATACGCAGTATTTT
TRBJ2-2,-,TRBD1,TRBV5-8,CASSGRGLTGELFF,TGTGCCAGCAGCGGCAGGGGGCTGACCGGGGAGCTGTTTTTT
TRBJ2-5,-,TRBD2,TRBV19,CASRGEGRETQYF,TGTGCCAGTCGGGGGGAGGGAAGGGAGACCCAGTACTTC
TRBJ2-7,-,-,TRBV5-4,CASSLGGREAYEQYF,TGTGCCAGCAGCTTGGGCGGCAGGGAAGCCTACGAGCAGTACTTC
TRBJ1-5,-,-,TRBV4-2,CASSQERGGQPQHF,TGTGCCAGCAGCCAAGAAAGGGGGGGCCAGCCCCAGCATTTT
TRBJ2-3,-,TRBD2,TRBV6-6,CASSYPAGTTDTQYF,TGTGCCAGCAGTTACCCAGCGGGGACGACAGATACGCAGTATTTT